A single sample is the source of the 27 T cell receptor beta chains below, sequenced in a study of shared clonotypes between healthy human individuals. Assay: immunoSEQ multiplex PCR; the TCRdb copy retains only in-frame clones and omits some. Among approximately 100,000 clones listed, approximately 65% were seen once. Sequenced material: memory CD8+ T cells sorted from blood. Sample subset: CD45RO+ cells pooled with CCR7-negative TemRA cells. These receptors were taken from a woman in her 30s in good health.

The rearrangement links TRBV28 to TRBJ1-5; 8 bases match TRBD1. The ends lost 1 base at V and 4 bases at J; junction bases unmatched: 6. CDR3 length: 16 amino acids. The germline CDR1 and CDR2 sequences are MDHEN and SYDVKM. The CDR3 reads CASSLFGDRSNQPQHF. The DNA of the CDR3 is TGTGCCAGCAGTTTATTCGGGGACAGGAGTAATCAGCCCCAGCATTTT.

This clone was counted only a few times. The genes are TRBV28 and TRBJ2-5; D is ambiguous. Germline lookup yields CDR1 MDHEN and CDR2 SYDVKM. The CDR3 loop spans 10 amino acids. V was pared by 6 bases and J by 5 bases, with 4 bases between. The CDR3 spells CASSWETQYF. CDR3 coding DNA: TGTGCCAGCAGCTGGGAGACCCAGTACTTC.

This clone was detected only a few times. The rearrangement uses TRBV4-1 and TRBJ2-1; 7 nucleotides align to TRBD2. With 0 bases clipped from V and 7 bases from J, the junction kept 12 bases outside the gene matches. Germline V gene sequence: CDR1 MGHRA, CDR2 YSYEKL. CDR3 size: 17 residues. The CDR3 bases are TGCGCCAGCAGCCAAGATCCAGGGCTAGCGGAGAGAAATGAGCAGTTCTTC. This gives the protein CASSQDPGLAERNEQFF.

The chain has TRBV4-1 and TRBJ2-1, with 7 bases fitting TRBD2. Trimming removed 0 bases from V and 10 bases from J; junction bases left unmatched: 12. The CDR3 sequence is 16 residues long. Germline-derived CDR1 and CDR2 are MGHRA and YSYEKL. The CDR3, as DNA: TGCGCCAGCAGCCAAGAATGGGGGGGTGGGTATGAAGAGCAGTTCTTC. Translated, it gives CASSQEWGGGYEEQFF.

This clone occurred a few times. J is TRBJ2-5 and V is TRBV27; 7 bases map to TRBD1. This CDR3 region has 12 residues. J gave up 7 bases and V 5 bases, and 4 bases lay outside the gene matches. From germline, CDR1 is MNHEY and CDR2 SMNVEV (reference sequence). DNA of the CDR3: TGTGCCAGCAGTAAGGACAGGCGGACCCAGTACTTC. Its translation: CASSKDRRTQYF.

This chain uses TRBV28 with TRBJ2-1; D might be TRBD1 or TRBD2, each matching 5 bases. Germline V gene data show CDR1 as MDHEN and CDR2 as SYDVKM. The V and J ends lost 6 bases and 3 bases respectively, with 12 bases between them. The CDR3 is made up of 14 amino acids. The CDR3 is CASSTRDGYNEQFF. In DNA, the CDR3 is TGTGCCAGCAGCACACGGGACGGCTACAATGAGCAGTTCTTC.

This chain connects TRBV7-8 to TRBJ2-3; 7 nucleotides line up with TRBD1. V trimming: 4 bases; J trimming: 3 bases; junction bases outside the gene matches: 10. CDR1 and CDR2 from the germline V gene are SGHVS and FQNEAQ. The CDR3 is made up of 16 amino acids. CDR3 sequence (DNA): TGTGCCAGCAGCTCGACGGGACAGCGTGGTACAGATACGCAGTATTTT. It translates to CASSSTGQRGTDTQYF.

This chain joins TRBV4-2 and TRBJ2-7, with 7 positions matching TRBD1. Germline CDR1 reads LGHNA; CDR2 reads YNFKEQ. After removal of 4 bases from V and 3 bases from J, the junction contained 9 bases not matched to a gene. The CDR3 length is 15 residues. CDR3 nucleotide sequence: TGTGCCAGCAGCCCCGGAATCGCAGGGGGCTACGAGCAGTACTTC. Protein sequence: CASSPGIAGGYEQYF.

The chain carries TRBV4-1 and TRBJ1-3; D not resolved. Per the germline V gene, CDR1 is MGHRA and CDR2 is YSYEKL. With 2 bases removed from V and 4 bases from J, the gap between germline ends came to 6 bases. The CDR3 totals 13 residues. Here the CDR3 DNA reads TGCGCCAGCAGCCAATTTAGCGGAAACACCATATATTTT. It specifies CASSQFSGNTIYF.

The rearrangement joins TRBV6-1 to TRBJ2-1; 8 bases line up with TRBD2. The CDR3 spans 17 residues. V lost 1 base, J lost 9 bases, and 14 bases stayed unmatched. Germline V gene sequence: CDR1 MNHNS, CDR2 SASEGT. The CDR3 DNA is TGTGCCAGCAGTGAAGGGGGTAGCGGGGCCTTCTTAGGTGAGCAGTTCTTC. Residues: CASSEGGSGAFLGEQFF.

The rearrangement links TRBV5-1 to TRBJ2-1; 9 nucleotides agree with TRBD2. The germline CDR1 and CDR2 sequences are SGHRS and YFSETQ. Losses at the gene ends were 0 bases for V and 8 bases for J; bases not matched to a gene: 15. This CDR3 region has 18 residues. As DNA, the CDR3 is TGCGCCAGCAGCTTGGAGGGGGGGATAGCGGGAGTCCCCCATGAGCAGTTCTTC. Its protein product is CASSLEGGIAGVPHEQFF.

Ten or more counts support this clone. A read error may explain this, as a much larger clone is one base away. The sample contains more than one DNA sequence encoding this CDR3. The chain uses TRBV11-2 and TRBJ2-1; D not certain. Trimming left V 1 base short and J 7 bases short, with 5 bases between. The CDR3 totals 12 residues. In germline, CDR1 is SGHAT, CDR2 FQNNGV. This CDR3 reads CASSLVGNEQFF. CDR3 in DNA: TGTGCCAGCAGCTTAGTAGGGAATGAGCAGTTCTTC. Using reference TRBV11-2 and TRBJ2-1 for the parts outside the CDR3, the full variable domain is EAGVAQSPRYKIIEKRQSVAFWCNPISGHATLYWYQQILGQGPKLLIQFQNNGVVDDSQLPKDRFSAERLKGVDSTLKIQPAKLEDSAVYLCASSLVGNEQFFGPGTRLTVL.

The chain couples TRBV5-6 to TRBJ1-5; no clear D. Germline values: CDR1 SGHDT, CDR2 YYEEEE. This CDR3 contains 14 residues. Trimming took off 4 bases at V and 7 bases at J, with 15 bases between the two ends. Here the CDR3 DNA reads TGTGCCAGCAGCAGCTTGGATTCCGGGCAGCCCCAGCATTTT. It yields the protein CASSSLDSGQPQHF. The full variable domain, with the rest looked up from reference TRBV5-6 and TRBJ1-5, is DAGVTQSPTHLIKTRGQQVTLRCSPKSGHDTVSWYQQALGQGPQFIFQYYEEEERQRGNFPDRFSGHQFPNYSSELNVNALLLGDSALYLCASSSLDSGQPQHFGDGTRLSIL.

The chain employs TRBV5-6 and TRBJ1-2; 8 bases align to TRBD1. The V segment lost 0 bases and the J segment 3 bases; nucleotides outside the gene matches: 4. The CDR3 runs 15 residues. Per the germline V gene, CDR1 is SGHDT and CDR2 is YYEEEE. The CDR3 is CASSLEGQEYYGYTF. CDR3 nucleotides: TGTGCCAGCAGCTTGGAGGGACAGGAATACTATGGCTACACCTTC.

The chain links TRBV29-1 to TRBJ2-3, with TRBD2 identical over 7 bases. This CDR3 is built from 14 residues. V trimming: 3 bases; J trimming: 0 bases; junction bases outside the gene matches: 3. CDR1 and CDR2 (germline): SQVTM, ANQGSEA. CDR3: CSVEAGVSTDTQYF. CDR3 coding DNA: TGCAGCGTTGAGGCGGGAGTCAGCACAGATACGCAGTATTTT.

This clone came up once. This chain connects TRBV5-1 to TRBJ2-3; D is unresolved. Trimming shortened V by 0 bases and J by 2 bases, and 7 bases separated the two germline ends. Looked up from germline, CDR1 is SGHRS and CDR2 is YFSETQ. This CDR3 is 14 amino acids long. CDR3 protein: CASSLEQLTDTQYF. As DNA, the CDR3 is TGCGCCAGCAGCTTGGAACAGCTCACAGATACGCAGTATTTT. Drawing the rest from reference TRBV5-1 and TRBJ2-3, the complete variable domain is KAGVTQTPRYLIKTRGQQVTLSCSPISGHRSVSWYQQTPGQGLQFLFEYFSETQRNKGNFPGRFSGRQFSNSRSEMNVSTLELGDSALYLCASSLEQLTDTQYFGPGTRLTVL.

The V call is TRBV19, the J call TRBJ2-7; no clear D. CDR1 LNHDA and CDR2 SQIVND come from the germline V gene (reference sequence). The V gene lost 3 bases and the J gene lost 4 bases, with 13 bases spanning the gap. This CDR3 comprises 14 residues. The CDR3 loop is CASSINGAAYEQYF. CDR3 sequence (DNA): TGTGCCAGTAGTATTAACGGTGCGGCGTACGAGCAGTACTTC. The full variable domain, completed using reference TRBV19 and TRBJ2-7, is DGGITQSPKYLFRKEGQNVTLSCEQNLNHDAMYWYRQDPGQGLRLIYYSQIVNDFQKGDIAEGYSVSREKKESFPLTVTSAQKNPTAFYLCASSINGAAYEQYFGPGTRLTVT.

The CDR3 bases are TGTGCCAGCAGCGCCGGGTCCTCCACTCTTAGCTCCTACGAGCAGTACTTC. It is translated as CASSAGSSTLSSYEQYF. The chain couples TRBV2 to TRBJ2-7, with unresolved D. Deletions cut 6 bases from V and 0 bases from J, with 21 bases between. CDR1 is SNHLY and CDR2 is FYNNEI in the germline V gene. This CDR3 spans 17 amino acids.

With regard to this clone: Just one base apart from a much larger clone, this may be a read error. This chain connects TRBV29-1 to TRBJ2-1; 7 bases fit TRBD1. The CDR3 is 14 amino acids. V gave up 6 bases and J gave up 5 bases; unmatched junction bases: 10. The germline CDR1 and CDR2 sequences are SQVTM and ANQGSEA. Written as DNA, the CDR3 is TGCAGCGTGGACCCGGGACAGAGGAACAATGAGCAGTTCTTC. This translates into CSVDPGQRNNEQFF.

The V call is TRBV7-8, the J call TRBJ2-7; unclear D gene. Germline values: CDR1 SGHVS, CDR2 FQNEAQ. The V and J ends lost 1 base and 6 bases respectively, with 13 bases between them. The CDR3 spans 14 residues. The CDR3 coding sequence is TGTGCCAGCAGCTTAGTTTACTACCTCTCCGAGCAGTACTTC. This encodes CASSLVYYLSEQYF.

CDR3 protein: CASSVAVRDSYSYNEQFF. Here the CDR3 DNA reads TGTGCCAGCAGTGTAGCAGTTCGGGACTCATACTCCTACAATGAGCAGTTCTTC. The chain uses TRBV28 and TRBJ2-1, with a weak D call TRBD2 (6 bases). The length of the CDR3 is 18 residues. V lost 5 bases, J lost 0 bases, and 20 bases lay in between. CDR1 MDHEN and CDR2 SYDVKM come from the germline V gene.

J is TRBJ1-1 and V is TRBV5-1; D ambiguous. CDR3 size: 12 residues. CDR1 is SGHRS, CDR2 YFSETQ, per germline. The V end was cut by 7 bases, the J end by 2 bases, with 9 bases between. The CDR3 is CASRRENTEAFF. Here the CDR3 DNA reads TGCGCCAGCCGACGAGAAAACACTGAAGCTTTCTTT.

The chain uses TRBV4-2 and TRBJ2-7, with D perhaps being TRBD1 or TRBD2 (5 bases each). The V and J ends lost 0 bases and 1 base respectively, with 13 bases between them. Per the germline V gene, CDR1 is LGHNA and CDR2 is YNFKEQ. This CDR3 comprises 16 residues. As DNA, the CDR3 is TGTGCCAGCAGCCAAGATTTGGGGGTTGGTTCCTACGAGCAGTACTTC. Protein product: CASSQDLGVGSYEQYF.

The V and J genes are TRBV30 and TRBJ2-7; D possibly uses TRBD1 or TRBD2 (5 bases each). The germline V gene has CDR1 GTSNPN and CDR2 SVGIG (reference sequence). The V gene lost 1 base and the J gene lost 2 bases, with 9 bases spanning the gap. The CDR3 contains 13 residues. CDR3 region: CAWSEGTTYEQYF. The DNA for the CDR3 is TGTGCCTGGAGTGAAGGGACCACCTACGAGCAGTACTTC.

The chain combines TRBV28 with TRBJ1-2; D uncertain. Germline-derived CDR1 and CDR2 are MDHEN and SYDVKM. This CDR3 region has 14 residues. Trimming took off 1 base at V and 8 bases at J, with 14 bases between the two ends. The CDR3 nucleotides read TGTGCCAGCAGTTTATTTTCGGGGTACTCGGGCTACACCTTC. Its translation: CASSLFSGYSGYTF.

This clone was observed a few times. The chain joins TRBV6-4 to TRBJ2-5; perhaps TRBD1 as D (6 bases). V was trimmed by 8 bases and J by 4 bases, leaving 14 bases between them. This CDR3 comprises 13 residues. Germline V gene data show CDR1 as MRHNA and CDR2 as SNTAGT. CDR3 protein: CASSSGETETQYF. The CDR3 DNA sequence: TGTGCCAGCTCGTCAGGGGAAACAGAGACCCAGTACTTC.

This clone has a single count. V is TRBV2 and J is TRBJ1-5, with 8 bases lining up with TRBD1. After removal of 4 bases from V and 3 bases from J, the junction contained 2 bases not matched to a gene. The CDR3 sequence is 14 residues long. Germline assignment: CDR1 SNHLY and CDR2 FYNNEI. The CDR3 DNA is TGTGCCAGCAGTGCAGGGGGCTACAATCAGCCCCAGCATTTT. Its translation is CASSAGGYNQPQHF.